This is a list of T cell receptor beta chains from one sample in a study of blood T cells in healthy people across ages. TCRdb used MiXCR to reprocess the 5' RACE reads, holding one entry per CDR3 protein. The sample holds about 1.4 million distinct CDR3 sequences, approximately 59% seen once. The sequenced sample consisted of blood. The receptors come from a man between 18 and 29 years old in good health. Both conserved end residues are part of each CDR3. D genes are given only for firm matches. For some rows the clone size is stated as once, few or many, or as a class when expanded; others skip it.

>TRBJ2-7|TRBD2|TRBV29-1|few
TGCAGCGTTCTCCCGTGGGAGGGGTCGGGGCAGTACTTC
CSVLPWEGSGQYF
>TRBJ1-1|TRBD1|TRBV15|.
TGTGCCACCAGCTTGAAGATAATACAGGGGGGCCGTAATGAAGCTTTCTTT
CATSLKIIQGGRNEAFF
>TRBJ2-4|.|TRBV7-9|once
TGTGCCAGCAGCTTGGTAGGGGCTTGGGAGCAGTACTTC
CASSLVGAWEQYF
>TRBJ1-5|.|TRBV21-1|.
TGTGCCACCACATATCCGGGACAGGTGATATATAGCAATCAGCCCCAGCATTTT
CATTYPGQVIYSNQPQHF
>TRBJ1-6|.|TRBV4-3|.
TGCGCCAGCAGCCAAGAAAATTCACCCCTCCACTTT
CASSQENSPLHF
>TRBJ2-7|.|TRBV20-1|.
TGCAGTGCTAGAGGGCGGAGTACCTACGAGCAGTACTTC
CSARGRSTYEQYF
>TRBJ2-7|.|TRBV27|few
TGTGCCAGCAGTCCCCTGTCTAGCAGCTACGAGCAGTACTTC
CASSPLSSSYEQYF
>TRBJ1-2|.|TRBV4-3|.
TGCGCCAGCAGCCAAGATGTGGGACACCTCTATGGCTACACCTTC
CASSQDVGHLYGYTF
>TRBJ1-5|.|TRBV27|.
TGTGCCAGCAGTGTACTGGGACAGCCCCAGCATTTT
CASSVLGQPQHF
>TRBJ2-7|.|TRBV18|.
TGTGCCAGCTCAACGGGACTGAACTACGAGCAGTACTTC
CASSTGLNYEQYF
>TRBJ2-7|.|TRBV6-2/TRBV6-3|.
TGTGCCAGCAGTTACGTGGGGATGGAATACGAGCAGTACTTC
CASSYVGMEYEQYF
>TRBJ2-7|.|TRBV29-1|few
TGCAGCGTTGGACAGACGACCTACGAGCAGTACTTC
CSVGQTTYEQYF
>TRBJ1-2|.|TRBV27|few
TGTGCCAGCAGTCCCCCTGGACGGCCCTATGGCTACACCTTC
CASSPPGRPYGYTF
>TRBJ2-7|.|TRBV20-1|.
TGCAGTGCTAGATTGGCCAGCCAGGGCTACGAGCAGTACTTC
CSARLASQGYEQYF
>TRBJ2-7|.|TRBV5-1|.
TGCGCCAGCACTAGAAGGCACCCAACCTCGGTGGGTTCCTACGAGCAGTACTTC
CASTRRHPTSVGSYEQYF
>TRBJ1-2|.|TRBV18|.
TGTGCCAGCTCACCTTCGAGGTCCTATGGCTACACCTTC
CASSPSRSYGYTF
>TRBJ2-2|TRBD1|TRBV12-3/TRBV12-4|.
TGTGCCAGCAGTCCTTCCCCGGACAGGGGGCTTAACACCGGGGAGCTGTTTTTT
CASSPSPDRGLNTGELFF
>TRBJ2-7|.|TRBV27|once
TGTGCCAGCAGCCCTTACGGCGGGACAGTAGACTACGAGCAGTACTTC
CASSPYGGTVDYEQYF
>TRBJ2-3|TRBD2|TRBV27|.
TGTGCCAGCAGTCCGTATAGTAGCGGGGATTTCACAGATACGCAGTATTTT
CASSPYSSGDFTDTQYF
>TRBJ2-1|TRBD2|TRBV6-2/TRBV6-3|few
TGTGCCACCACCGGGACTAGCGGCATCAATGAGCAGTTCTTC
CATTGTSGINEQFF
>TRBJ2-5|TRBD2|TRBV12-3/TRBV12-4|.
TGTGCCAGCACCCTGACTAGCGGGGCCGTGGAGACCCAGTACTTC
CASTLTSGAVETQYF
>TRBJ1-1|TRBD1|TRBV6-6|few
TGTGCCAGCAGTCCCCAGGGACAGGGGAAGACTGAAGCTTTCTTT
CASSPQGQGKTEAFF
>TRBJ2-4|.|TRBV19|.
TGTGCCAGTAGTATGACAGCCTACAAAAACATTCAGTACTTC
CASSMTAYKNIQYF
>TRBJ1-2|TRBD1|TRBV28|.
TGTGCCAGCAGTTTAGAGGCCCGTACAGGGGGTGGGGGCTACACCTTC
CASSLEARTGGGGYTF
>TRBJ1-2|.|TRBV2|.
TGTGCCAGCAGTGCCCTTGGGGGTGGCTACACCTTC
CASSALGGGYTF
>TRBJ1-2|TRBD1|TRBV6-6|once
TGTGCCAGCACTTACAGGGGGCCCAACTACGGCTACACCTTC
CASTYRGPNYGYTF
>TRBJ1-2|.|TRBV12-3/TRBV12-4|.
TGTGCCAGCAGTCCCGAGACAGGAATCTATGGCTACACCTTC
CASSPETGIYGYTF
>TRBJ2-3|.|TRBV29-1|.
TGCAGCGTTGAACTAGTTGGGACAGATACGCAGTATTTT
CSVELVGTDTQYF
>TRBJ1-4|.|TRBV5-1|.
TGCGCCAGCAGCTTGGCCGCAGGACGGGCGAATGAAAAACTGTTTTTT
CASSLAAGRANEKLFF
>TRBJ2-4|TRBD1|TRBV3-1|.
TGTGCCAGCAGCTCACTCAGGGGGCGAGAGCAGTACTTC
CASSSLRGREQYF
>TRBJ2-3|.|TRBV15|few
TGTGCCACCAGCCGGGACCGTCAAGATACGCAGTATTTT
CATSRDRQDTQYF
>TRBJ2-3|.|TRBV7-6|few
TGTGCCAGCAGCTTAGTTGCGGGGCCCACAGATACGCAGTATTTT
CASSLVAGPTDTQYF
>TRBJ2-5|.|TRBV5-6|.
TGTGTCAGCAGCTCTATAGACAGGCAAGAGACCCAGTACTTC
CVSSSIDRQETQYF
>TRBJ2-7|TRBD2|TRBV4-1|.
TGCGCCAGCAGCCAAGAACAGCGGGAGGGGTCCTACGAGCAGTACTTC
CASSQEQREGSYEQYF
>TRBJ1-5|.|TRBV6-6|.
TGTGCCAGCAGTACAGGCCCCTCTCAGCCCCAGCATTTT
CASSTGPSQPQHF
>TRBJ2-1|.|TRBV3-1|.
TGTGCCAGCAGCCAAGTGGAGACTAGTCAGTTCTTC
CASSQVETSQFF
>TRBJ2-5|.|TRBV3-1|.
TGTGCCAGCATCCAAGTTCTATACGCGACCCAGTACTTC
CASIQVLYATQYF
>TRBJ2-5|TRBD1|TRBV12-3/TRBV12-4|.
TGTGCCAGCAGTTCGGGACAGGGATTGAACCAAGAGACCCAGTACTTC
CASSSGQGLNQETQYF
>TRBJ1-5|.|TRBV27|few
TGTGCCAGCAGTGCACGAAGGGAGGGAAATCAGCCCCAGCATTTT
CASSARREGNQPQHF
>TRBJ2-6|TRBD1|TRBV10-3|few
TGTGCCATCAGGGACAGGCGACCGTCGGGGGCCAACGTCCTGACTTTC
CAIRDRRPSGANVLTF
>TRBJ1-1|.|TRBV28|.
TGTGCCAGCGCCTCTATACAGGCCAAGAACACTGAAGCTTTCTTT
CASASIQAKNTEAFF
>TRBJ1-5|TRBD1|TRBV19|once
TGTGCCACGACAGGGGTTGAGTCTAGCAATCAGCCCCAGCATTTT
CATTGVESSNQPQHF
>TRBJ2-7|.|TRBV10-3|.
TGTGCCATCATCACAGGAACCTACGAGCAGTACTTC
CAIITGTYEQYF
>TRBJ2-7|.|TRBV7-2|.
TGTGCCAGCCACTTACAGGGTTTCTCCTACGAGCAGTACTTC
CASHLQGFSYEQYF
>TRBJ2-3|TRBD2|TRBV6-6|.
TGTGCCAGCAGTTACTCGGTCCGGGGACTAGCGCCAGATATGCAGTATTTT
CASSYSVRGLAPDMQYF
>TRBJ1-2|.|TRBV14|once
TGTGCCAGCAGCCAGATTGGGACCGGGGATGGCTACACCTTC
CASSQIGTGDGYTF
>TRBJ2-1|TRBD2|TRBV12-3/TRBV12-4|.
TGTGCCAGCAGTTTAGTGGCTAGCGGGGATGAGCAGTTCTTC
CASSLVASGDEQFF
>TRBJ1-2|TRBD1|TRBV20-1|.
TGCAGTGCTAGGGGCTCCGGGACAGGGGGACCCCCCTATGGCTACACCTTC
CSARGSGTGGPPYGYTF
>TRBJ2-1|TRBD1|TRBV6-5|.
TGTGCCATAAGACAGGGGAAGGCCTACAATGAGCAGTTCTTC
CAIRQGKAYNEQFF
>TRBJ2-1|.|TRBV5-1|.
TGCGCCAGCAGCTTGGCGGGTCGGCTCGATGAGCAGTTCTTC
CASSLAGRLDEQFF
>TRBJ1-2|.|TRBV29-1|few
TGCAGCGTTCCACAGGGTGACGGCTACACCTTC
CSVPQGDGYTF